This T cell receptor (beta chain) came from a study of blood T cell repertoires in COVID-19. The V gene's germline CDR1 is SGHTA and CDR2 FQGNSA. The CDR3 loop spans 15 amino acids. Deletions cut 1 base from V and 1 base from J, with 11 bases between. Measured with immunoSEQ multiplex PCR; TCRdb has only the in-frame clones, and not every one. The table lists about 140,000 clones, more than 75% of them singletons, with roughly 5% in the top ten. This chain links TRBV7-2 with TRBJ2-7; D ambiguous. The sample taken for sequencing was peripheral blood. This receptor was taken from a human donor in a cohort sampled during active COVID-19. The CDR3 coding sequence is TGTGCCAGCAGCTTAGTGCACATTTTATCCTACGAGCAGTACTTC. Translating it yields CASSLVHILSYEQYF. Full variable domain (missing parts from reference TRBV7-2 and TRBJ2-7): GAGVSQSPSNKVTEKGKDVELRCDPISGHTALYWYRQSLGQGLEFLIYFQGNSAPDKSGLPSDRFSAERTGGSVSTLTIQRTQQEDSAVYLCASSLVHILSYEQYFGPGTRLTVT.